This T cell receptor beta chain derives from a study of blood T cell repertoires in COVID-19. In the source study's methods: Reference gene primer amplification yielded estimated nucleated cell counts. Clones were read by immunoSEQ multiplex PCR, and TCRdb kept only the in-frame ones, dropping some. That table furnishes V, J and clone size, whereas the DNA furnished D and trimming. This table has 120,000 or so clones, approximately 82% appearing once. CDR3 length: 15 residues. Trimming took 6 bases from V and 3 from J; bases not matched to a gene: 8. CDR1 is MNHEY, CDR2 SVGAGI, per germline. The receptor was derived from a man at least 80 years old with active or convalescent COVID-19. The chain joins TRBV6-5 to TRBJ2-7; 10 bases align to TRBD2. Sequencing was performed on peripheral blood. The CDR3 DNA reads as TGTGCCAGCAGCCGACGCTTAGCGGGGGGCTACGAGCAGTACTTC. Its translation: CASSRRLAGGYEQYF.